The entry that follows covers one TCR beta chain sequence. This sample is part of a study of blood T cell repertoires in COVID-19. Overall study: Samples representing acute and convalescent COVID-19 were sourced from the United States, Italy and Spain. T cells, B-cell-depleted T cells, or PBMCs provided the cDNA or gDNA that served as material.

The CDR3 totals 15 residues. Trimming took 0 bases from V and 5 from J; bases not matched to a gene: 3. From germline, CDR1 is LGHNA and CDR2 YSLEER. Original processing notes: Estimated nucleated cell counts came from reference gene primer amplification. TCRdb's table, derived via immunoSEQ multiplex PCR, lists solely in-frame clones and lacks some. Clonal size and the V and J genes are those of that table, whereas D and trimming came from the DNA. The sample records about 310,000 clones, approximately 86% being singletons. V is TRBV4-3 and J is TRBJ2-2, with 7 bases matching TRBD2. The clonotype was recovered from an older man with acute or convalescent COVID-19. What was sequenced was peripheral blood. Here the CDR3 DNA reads TGCGCCAGCAGCCAAGAAGCGGGGAGGACCGGGGAGCTGTTTTTT. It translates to CASSQEAGRTGELFF.